The 18 T cell receptor beta chains presented below share a single source sample, sequenced in a study of T-cell memory formation after mild COVID-19. TCRdb itself ran the 5' RACE reads through MiXCR, one entry per CDR3 protein. The table has fewer than 650,000 distinct CDR3 sequences, 15% to 20% seen once. Sequencing used PBMCs or a T cell subset sorted from them (not recorded which). The receptors derive from an adult woman who had mild COVID-19 (a few samples of this study predate the infection). Cell type and time point are not known.

This clonotype appeared many times. The rearrangement joins TRBV5-1 to TRBJ2-5; TRBD2 is a possible D gene (6 bases). Germline V CDR1 and CDR2: SGHRS, YFSETQ. Trimming removed 4 bases at V and 4 bases at J, with 20 bases between. The CDR3 is 16 amino acids. The CDR3 region is CASSVEEGIWGETQYF. In DNA, the CDR3 is TGCGCCAGCAGCGTTGAGGAGGGGATCTGGGGAGAGACCCAGTACTTC.

The gene calls are TRBV5-1 and TRBJ1-2; no clear D. The CDR3 has 14 amino acids. Germline V lookup: CDR1 SGHRS, CDR2 YFSETQ. Trimming stripped 0 bases from V and 4 bases from J, with 10 bases between. CDR3 residues: CASSLDHVVYGYTF. Here the CDR3 DNA reads TGCGCCAGCAGCTTGGATCACGTCGTCTATGGCTACACCTTC.

The table lists this clonotype with a few counts. The V call is TRBV12-3 or TRBV12-4, the J call TRBJ2-7, with 8 bases matching TRBD2. This CDR3 has 14 amino acids. The junction had 7 bases not matched to a gene; V was cut back by 7 bases and J by 2 bases. The CDR3 protein is CASNQGLDPYEQYF. CDR3 in DNA: TGTGCCAGCAACCAGGGACTAGACCCCTACGAGCAGTACTTC.

The rearrangement uses TRBV12-3 or TRBV12-4 and TRBJ2-5; 7 bases agree with TRBD1. The V segment lost 7 bases and the J segment 4 bases; nucleotides outside the gene matches: 9. The CDR3 has 14 amino acids. For the CDR3, the DNA is TGTGCCAGCACCCCGACAGGGACCTCAGAGACCCAGTACTTC. Amino acid sequence: CASTPTGTSETQYF.

The rearrangement uses TRBV9 and TRBJ2-3; 13 bases agree with TRBD2. Germline CDR1 reads SGDLS; CDR2 reads YYNGEE. V dropped 4 bases and J dropped 4; count of bases not matched to a gene: 6. This CDR3 comprises 16 residues. The DNA for the CDR3 is TGTGCCAGCAGCACCCAACTAGCGGGGGGGGCAGATACGCAGTATTTT. It yields the protein CASSTQLAGGADTQYF. Full variable domain (remainder filled in from reference TRBV9 and TRBJ2-3): DSGVTQTPKHLITATGQRVTLRCSPRSGDLSVYWYQQSLDQGLQFLIQYYNGEERAKGNILERFSAQQFPDLHSELNLSSLELGDSALYFCASSTQLAGGADTQYFGPGTRLTVL.

The chain has TRBV9 and TRBJ1-1, with D uncertain. This CDR3 is built from 11 residues. CDR1 and CDR2 (germline): SGDLS, YYNGEE. Trimming took off 2 bases at V and 5 bases at J, with 4 bases between the two ends. CDR3 residues: CASSVVTEAFF. DNA of the CDR3: TGTGCCAGCAGCGTCGTAACTGAAGCTTTCTTT. Full variable domain (outside the CDR3, taken from reference TRBV9 and TRBJ1-1): DSGVTQTPKHLITATGQRVTLRCSPRSGDLSVYWYQQSLDQGLQFLIQYYNGEERAKGNILERFSAQQFPDLHSELNLSSLELGDSALYFCASSVVTEAFFGQGTRLTVV.

This clonotype showed up just once. The rearrangement uses TRBV6-5 and TRBJ2-1, with 7 bases lining up with TRBD1. Germline assignment: CDR1 MNHEY and CDR2 SVGAGI. This CDR3 has 15 amino acids. V lost 2 bases, J lost 7 bases, and 8 bases stayed unmatched. The CDR3 DNA sequence: TGTGCCAGCAGTTACGGACAGGTAGGGCGGAATGAGCAGTTCTTC. This codes for CASSYGQVGRNEQFF.

This clonotype was detected many times. The chain uses TRBV12-3 or TRBV12-4 and TRBJ2-4; the D gene is possibly TRBD1 (6 bases). V lost 2 bases, J lost 2 bases, and 13 bases lay in between. CDR3 length equals 16 residues. The CDR3 bases are TGTGCCAGCAGTTTAATCCAGGGGACGCCCAAAAACATTCAGTACTTC. Translated, it gives CASSLIQGTPKNIQYF.

This chain links TRBV12-3 or TRBV12-4 with TRBJ1-1; TRBD1 matches at 8 bases. The length of the CDR3 is 15 residues. Trimming at V came to 6 bases and at J to 1 base, leaving 7 bases not matched to a gene. For the CDR3, the DNA is TGTGCCAGCAGCCGAACCGGGACAGGGAACACTGAAGCTTTCTTT. Protein sequence: CASSRTGTGNTEAFF.

This chain links TRBV20-1 with TRBJ2-7; D possibly uses TRBD1 or TRBD2 (5 bases each). V dropped 6 bases and J dropped 7 bases, with 25 bases sitting between them. Germline values: CDR1 DFQATT, CDR2 SNEGSKA (reference sequence). CDR3 length: 15 residues. The CDR3 coding sequence is TGCAGTGCCCTGGGGGAACAGGATCCGTATGGGGAGCAGTACTTC. Translation: CSALGEQDPYGEQYF.

This clonotype was seen only a few times. CDR3 sequence reads: CASSRTQGGETQYF. CDR3 in DNA: TGTGCCAGCAGTCGGACACAGGGCGGGGAGACCCAGTACTTC. The rearrangement uses TRBV7-2 and TRBJ2-5, with a tentative D call TRBD1 (6 bases). The CDR3 spans 14 residues. V lost 6 bases and J lost 5, with 16 bases in between. Per germline, CDR1 SGHTA and CDR2 FQGNSA.

In its sample, this clonotype was seen a few times. The chain is built from TRBV7-9 and TRBJ2-2; TRBD2 agrees at 11 bases. The CDR3 contains 18 residues. The J segment lost 7 bases and the V segment lost 2 bases, leaving 12 bases of the junction unmatched. CDR1 and CDR2 (germline): SEHNR, FQNEAQ (reference sequence). The CDR3 region is CASSLFPLAGGRDGELFF. The CDR3 DNA reads TGTGCCAGCAGCTTATTCCCCCTAGCGGGGGGTCGGGACGGGGAGCTGTTTTTT.

There are a few counts of this clonotype. The chain couples TRBV15 to TRBJ2-3; D may be TRBD1 or TRBD2 (5 bases each). From germline, CDR1 is LNHNV and CDR2 YYDKDF (reference sequence). CDR3 length: 16 residues. The V and J ends lost 2 bases and 6 bases respectively, with 18 bases between them. CDR3 amino acids: CATSRSPGARRDTQYF. The CDR3 DNA sequence: TGTGCCACCAGCAGATCACCCGGGGCCCGGAGGGATACGCAGTATTTT.

This chain links TRBV4-3 with TRBJ2-7; TRBD2 agrees at 10 bases. CDR3 length: 17 amino acids. V was clipped by 2 bases and J by 6 bases; unmatched bases: 13. The germline V gene encodes CDR1 LGHNA and CDR2 YSLEER. The CDR3, as DNA: TGCGCCAGCAGCCAACAGGCTAGCGGGAGATGTGTTGTCGAGCAGTACTTC. This encodes CASSQQASGRCVVEQYF.

The chain couples TRBV7-8 to TRBJ2-3, with 10 bases aligning to TRBD2. The CDR3 loop spans 18 amino acids. J was trimmed by 4 bases and V by 3 bases; bases with no gene match: 13. The germline CDR1 and CDR2 sequences are SGHVS and FQNEAQ. CDR3 sequence (DNA): TGTGCCAGCAGCTTGCAGCGGGGGGGCATTGTGGTCGCAGATACGCAGTATTTT. It specifies CASSLQRGGIVVADTQYF.

This chain uses TRBV9 with TRBJ2-3; 9 bases map to TRBD2. This CDR3 comprises 16 residues. Germline lookup yields CDR1 SGDLS and CDR2 YYNGEE. Unmatched junction bases numbered 6, after V lost 0 bases and J lost 4 bases. The CDR3 DNA reads TGTGCCAGCAGCGTAGTTGGTAGCGGGGGACCAGATACGCAGTATTTT. Translation: CASSVVGSGGPDTQYF.

This clonotype was counted only a few times. The chain uses TRBV15 and TRBJ2-5; D gene ambiguous. The V and J ends lost 5 bases and 2 bases respectively, with 15 bases between them. The CDR3 runs 15 residues. Germline assignment: CDR1 LNHNV and CDR2 YYDKDF (reference sequence). In DNA, the CDR3 is TGTGCCACCAGCCGACTGGGGAACTCTCAAGAGACCCAGTACTTC. Translating gives CATSRLGNSQETQYF.

This clonotype was seen repeatedly, ten times or more. At one boundary the junction diverges from the germline segment, which might be a read error. CDR3 in amino acids: CATSPSRDVGYTF. As DNA, the CDR3 is TGCGCCACCAGCCCCTCCCGGGACGTTGGCTACACCTTC. This sequence joins TRBV5-1 and TRBJ1-2, with D possibly TRBD1 on 5 matching bases. Germline CDR1 is SGHRS and CDR2 is YFSETQ. CDR3 size: 13 residues.